A single sample is the source of the 28 T cell receptor beta chains below, sequenced in a study of OX40 agonist ivuxolimab in advanced cancers. Produced via immunoSEQ multiplex PCR; TCRdb's table is partial and in-frame only. The data contain around 26,000 clones, more than 70% of them singletons. Sequencing used CD4+ or CD8+ T cells sorted from blood, obtained in a trial of the OX40 agonist ivuxolimab. The receptors here all came from an adult with an advanced solid tumor such as melanoma, head and neck, liver or kidney cancer.

This clone was detected only a few times. The chain joins TRBV7-2 to TRBJ1-1, with 7 nucleotides matching TRBD1. Germline V gives CDR1 SGHTA, CDR2 FQGNSA. The V segment lost 3 bases and the J segment 1 base; nucleotides outside the gene matches: 2. This CDR3 is built from 14 residues. Here the CDR3 reads CASSLDRWNTEAFF. The CDR3 DNA follows: TGTGCCAGCAGCTTGGACAGGTGGAACACTGAAGCTTTCTTT.

This chain uses TRBV10-2 with TRBJ2-3, with D perhaps TRBD2 (5 bases). V dropped 6 bases and J dropped 6 bases, with 19 bases sitting between them. Germline lookup yields CDR1 WSHSY and CDR2 SAAADI. This CDR3 has 15 amino acids. Here the CDR3 DNA reads TGCGCCAGCAGGGACTCGGGTAGCGACGGGGATACGCAGTATTTT. This translates into CASRDSGSDGDTQYF.

This clone was seen a few times. V gene TRBV5-6 combines with J gene TRBJ1-3; the D is unclear. There are 14 residues in the CDR3. Germline lookup yields CDR1 SGHDT and CDR2 YYEEEE. V was trimmed by 0 bases and J by 0 bases, leaving 4 bases between them. The CDR3 region is CASSLVSSGNTIYF. The CDR3 DNA reads TGTGCCAGCAGCTTGGTCAGCTCTGGAAACACCATATATTTT. Drawing the rest from reference TRBV5-6 and TRBJ1-3, the complete variable domain is DAGVTQSPTHLIKTRGQQVTLRCSPKSGHDTVSWYQQALGQGPQFIFQYYEEEERQRGNFPDRFSGHQFPNYSSELNVNALLLGDSALYLCASSLVSSGNTIYFGEGSWLTVV.

This sequence joins TRBV6-1 and TRBJ2-3; D gene ambiguous. The V and J ends lost 8 bases and 1 base respectively, with 10 bases between them. Germline-derived CDR1 and CDR2 are MNHNS and SASEGT. CDR3 length: 13 amino acids. CDR3 in amino acids: CASPTDGTDTQYF. CDR3 DNA: TGTGCCAGCCCCACGGATGGCACAGATACGCAGTATTTT.

This clone is labeled as medium-sized (0.01 to 0.1%). J is TRBJ2-2 and V is TRBV6-5, with D uncertain. Trimming took 0 bases from V and 4 from J, leaving 3 bases between them. CDR3 size: 13 residues. Germline CDR1 MNHEY, CDR2 SVGAGI. Here the CDR3 reads CASSYSGTGELFF. As DNA, the CDR3 is TGTGCCAGCAGTTACTCGGGCACCGGGGAGCTGTTTTTT.

The chain combines TRBV7-9 with TRBJ2-7, with D tentatively TRBD1 (6 bases). Germline V CDR1 and CDR2: SEHNR, FQNEAQ (reference sequence). The ends were cut back, 1 base at V and 2 bases at J, with 18 bases in the middle. The CDR3 has 17 residues. CDR3 DNA: TGTGCCAGCAGCTTAGAAAAGGGACCCAGGGACACCTACGAGCAGTACTTC. It specifies CASSLEKGPRDTYEQYF.

This chain connects TRBV2 to TRBJ1-3; maybe TRBD1 (5 bases). CDR3 length: 15 residues. Germline V CDR1 and CDR2: SNHLY, FYNNEI. V lost 5 bases, J lost 3 bases, and 14 bases lay in between. Here the CDR3 DNA reads TGTGCCAGCAGTCCATTCGGGACTTTTGGAAACACCATATATTTT. This translates into CASSPFGTFGNTIYF. The complete variable domain, with remaining parts taken from reference TRBV2 and TRBJ1-3, reads EPEVTQTPSHQVTQMGQEVILRCVPISNHLYFYWYRQILGQKVEFLVSFYNNEISEKSEIFDDQFSVERPDGSNFTLKIRSTKLEDSAMYFCASSPFGTFGNTIYFGEGSWLTVV.

This clone was counted between two and nine times. This chain joins TRBV11-2 and TRBJ2-3, with D possibly matching TRBD1 (7 bases). V lost 1 base and J 0 bases, leaving 14 bases between the germline ends. Germline CDR1 SGHAT, CDR2 FQNNGV. The CDR3 extends over 17 amino acids. The CDR3 region is CASSLGVTGRSTDTQYF. The CDR3 DNA is TGTGCCAGCAGCTTAGGGGTGACAGGGAGGAGCACAGATACGCAGTATTTT.

The V call is TRBV4-1, the J call TRBJ2-5, with TRBD1 matching 8 bases. CDR3 length equals 15 residues. CDR1 and CDR2 from the germline V gene are MGHRA and YSYEKL. The trim removed 3 bases at V and 4 bases at J, leaving 7 bases unmatched. The CDR3 DNA sequence: TGCGCCAGCAGCCAGCCAGCAGGGGGCCGAGAGACCCAGTACTTC. This sequence encodes CASSQPAGGRETQYF.

J is TRBJ1-5 and V is TRBV4-1; 9 nucleotides agree with TRBD1. This CDR3 comprises 16 residues. V was pared by 3 bases and J by 7 bases, with 10 bases of the junction left unmatched. Germline assignment: CDR1 MGHRA and CDR2 YSYEKL. The CDR3 loop is CASSQSPTGGVQPQHF. CDR3 bases: TGCGCCAGCAGCCAGTCACCTACAGGGGGCGTACAGCCCCAGCATTTT.

V is TRBV10-3 and J is TRBJ2-1; D is possibly TRBD1 (5 bases). With 10 bases removed from V and 3 bases from J, the gap between germline ends came to 10 bases. The V gene's germline CDR1 is ENHRY and CDR2 SYGVKD. The CDR3 sequence is 12 residues long. The CDR3: CASQGYYNEQFF. The CDR3 nucleotides read TGTGCCAGCCAGGGATACTACAATGAGCAGTTCTTC.

The chain combines TRBV7-9 with TRBJ2-7; D remains unclear. This CDR3 is 14 amino acids long. The germline V gene encodes CDR1 SEHNR and CDR2 FQNEAQ (reference sequence). Trimming removed 1 base from V and 0 bases from J, with 7 bases in between. Here the CDR3 DNA reads TGTGCCAGCAGCTTAGTAGCAGGCTCCTACGAGCAGTACTTC. Translation gives CASSLVAGSYEQYF.

This rearrangement joins TRBV2 to TRBJ1-4; 7 nucleotides agree with TRBD1. CDR1 and CDR2 from the germline V gene are SNHLY and FYNNEI. V shed 7 bases, J shed 5 bases, and the junction held 10 bases outside the gene matches. The CDR3 has 15 amino acids. CDR3 amino acids: CASTIARGQNEKLFF. The DNA of the CDR3 is TGTGCCAGCACTATCGCCCGGGGACAGAATGAAAAACTGTTTTTT. The full variable domain, its missing parts supplied by reference TRBV2 and TRBJ1-4, is EPEVTQTPSHQVTQMGQEVILRCVPISNHLYFYWYRQILGQKVEFLVSFYNNEISEKSEIFDDQFSVERPDGSNFTLKIRSTKLEDSAMYFCASTIARGQNEKLFFGSGTQLSVL.

In this sample, this clone turned up a few times. This chain uses TRBV5-5 with TRBJ2-7; weak D call: TRBD2 (6 bases). This CDR3 contains 15 residues. Trimming stripped 0 bases from V and 9 bases from J, with 19 bases between. CDR1 is SGHKS and CDR2 is YYEKEE in the germline V gene (reference sequence). This CDR3 is CASSLAEGPGRGQYF. Written as DNA, the CDR3 is TGTGCCAGCAGCTTGGCGGAGGGGCCGGGGAGAGGGCAGTACTTC.

The chain combines TRBV19 with TRBJ1-4; 7 bases fit TRBD1. After removal of 6 bases from V and 5 bases from J, the junction contained 9 bases not matched to a gene. The CDR3 has 15 amino acids. The germline V gene encodes CDR1 LNHDA and CDR2 SQIVND (reference sequence). CDR3 bases: TGTGCCAGTAGAACCCGGGACAGTACAAATGAAAAACTGTTTTTT. This sequence encodes CASRTRDSTNEKLFF.

The gene calls are TRBV30 and TRBJ1-2, with a tentative D call TRBD1 (5 bases). The germline V and J ends were trimmed by 2 bases and 4 bases, with 11 bases remaining between them. This CDR3 comprises 13 residues. Germline V gene lookup returns CDR1 GTSNPN and CDR2 SVGIG (reference sequence). The CDR3 DNA follows: TGTGCCTGGAGTCAGGGCCCCACCTATGGCTACACCTTC. The encoded protein is CAWSQGPTYGYTF.

Only one count was recorded for this clone. The V gene is TRBV7-2, the J gene TRBJ2-1, with D possibly being TRBD2 (5 bases). V shed 2 bases and J shed 10 bases, with 15 bases lying between them. The CDR3 loop spans 14 amino acids. The germline V gene encodes CDR1 SGHTA and CDR2 FQGNSA. The CDR3 loop is CASSLQSRSGEQFF. The CDR3 bases are TGTGCCAGCAGCTTACAGAGTCGTTCGGGAGAGCAGTTCTTC.

V usage is TRBV6-5 and J usage is TRBJ2-7, with 8 bases that match TRBD2. The CDR3 consists of 14 residues. V lost 6 bases and J lost 2; bases outside the gene matches: 6. The germline V gene has CDR1 MNHEY and CDR2 SVGAGI. The CDR3 region has the DNA TGTGCCAGCAGCGCAACGGGGGGGGCCTACGAGCAGTACTTC. Translation gives CASSATGGAYEQYF.

The V call is TRBV19, the J call TRBJ1-2; 8 positions match TRBD1. Germline V gene sequence: CDR1 LNHDA, CDR2 SQIVND (reference sequence). The CDR3 length is 15 residues. Trimming at V came to 2 bases and at J to 8 bases, leaving 10 bases not matched to a gene. The CDR3 DNA reads as TGTGCCAGTAGTATATGGACAGGGCCTTTTCGCGGCTACACCTTC. Protein product: CASSIWTGPFRGYTF.

This clone showed up just a few times. The chain joins TRBV11-2 to TRBJ1-6; D is ambiguous. This CDR3 spans 14 amino acids. The germline V gene has CDR1 SGHAT and CDR2 FQNNGV. The V gene lost 1 base and the J gene lost 8 bases, with 9 bases spanning the gap. CDR3: CASSLARLYSPLHF. The CDR3 DNA follows: TGTGCCAGCAGCTTAGCCAGATTATATTCACCCCTCCACTTT.

This clone was detected a few times. DNA for the CDR3: TGTGCCAGCAGTTCCGCCGGGACGGAAGCCTATGGCTACACCTTC. Encoded protein: CASSSAGTEAYGYTF. This rearrangement joins TRBV6-1 to TRBJ1-2; D may be TRBD1 (5 bases). Germline V gene data show CDR1 as MNHNS and CDR2 as SASEGT. CDR3 length: 15 residues. Trimming pared 5 bases from V and 4 bases from J, leaving 17 bases between.

This rearrangement joins TRBV6-1 to TRBJ1-2; D is undetermined. Looked up from germline, CDR1 is MNHNS and CDR2 is SASEGT. V lost 4 bases, J lost 6 bases, and 9 bases lay in between. CDR3 size: 12 residues. CDR3 nucleotide sequence: TGTGCCAGCAGTGCACAGTCTCATGGCTACACCTTC. Its protein product is CASSAQSHGYTF.

The chain has TRBV14 and TRBJ1-3; D unresolved. Germline lookup yields CDR1 SGHDN and CDR2 FVKESK. The CDR3 contains 16 residues. Trimming took 4 bases from V and 1 from J, leaving 14 bases between them. The DNA of the CDR3 is TGTGCCAGCAGCCGAGATGCGATAATTTCTGGAAACACCATATATTTT. Residues: CASSRDAIISGNTIYF.

V and J are TRBV29-1 and TRBJ2-2, with TRBD2 as a possible D gene (6 bases). Germline-derived CDR1 and CDR2 are SQVTM and ANQGSEA. The CDR3 contains 16 residues. Trimming removed 6 bases from V and 5 bases from J, with 22 bases in between. CDR3 nucleotides: TGCAGCGTCGGGGAAATGCGGGGTTTGCGGACCGGGGAGCTGTTTTTT. This codes for CSVGEMRGLRTGELFF.

This clone has just a few counts. V usage is TRBV5-5 and J usage is TRBJ2-2; no firm D call. The V end lost 0 bases, the J end lost 6 bases, and 6 bases lay between the germline ends. The CDR3 has 13 amino acids. CDR1 and CDR2 from the germline V gene are SGHKS and YYEKEE (reference sequence). CDR3 loop: CASSLEWAGELFF. The CDR3 DNA reads as TGTGCCAGCAGCTTGGAGTGGGCCGGGGAGCTGTTTTTT.

This clone was seen only once. This sequence joins TRBV6-1 and TRBJ2-2; D possibly corresponds to TRBD2 (6 bases). Germline values: CDR1 MNHNS, CDR2 SASEGT. The CDR3 loop spans 14 amino acids. Trimming took off 5 bases at V and 4 bases at J, with 11 bases between the two ends. Here the CDR3 reads CASSPVGGTGELFF. CDR3 in DNA: TGTGCCAGCAGTCCCGTGGGGGGCACCGGGGAGCTGTTTTTT.

The chain carries TRBV6-1 and TRBJ1-2; no definite D call. The germline V and J ends were trimmed by 8 bases and 4 bases, with 11 bases remaining between them. CDR1 is MNHNS and CDR2 is SASEGT in the germline V gene. CDR3 length: 12 residues. The CDR3 protein is CASADRGYGYTF. The CDR3 DNA follows: TGTGCCAGCGCTGACCGCGGCTATGGCTACACCTTC.

V usage is TRBV2 and J usage is TRBJ1-2; D is perhaps TRBD1 (6 bases). The germline V and J ends were trimmed by 1 base and 2 bases, with 11 bases remaining between them. CDR1 and CDR2 from the germline V gene are SNHLY and FYNNEI. The CDR3 length is 15 residues. The CDR3 loop is CASSEGAGANYGYTF. The CDR3 coding sequence is TGTGCCAGCAGTGAAGGGGCGGGGGCAAACTATGGCTACACCTTC.